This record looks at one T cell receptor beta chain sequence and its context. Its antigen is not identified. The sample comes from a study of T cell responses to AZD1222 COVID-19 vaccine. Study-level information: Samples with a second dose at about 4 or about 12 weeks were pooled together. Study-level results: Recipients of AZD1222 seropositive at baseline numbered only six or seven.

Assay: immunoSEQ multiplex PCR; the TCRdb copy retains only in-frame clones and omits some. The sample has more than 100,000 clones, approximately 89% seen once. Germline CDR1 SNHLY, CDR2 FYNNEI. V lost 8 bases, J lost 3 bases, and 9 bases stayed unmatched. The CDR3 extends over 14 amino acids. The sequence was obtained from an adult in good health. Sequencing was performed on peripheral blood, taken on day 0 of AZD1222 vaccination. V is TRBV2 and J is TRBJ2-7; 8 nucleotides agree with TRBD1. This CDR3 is CASSIGQGYYEQYF. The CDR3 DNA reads TGTGCCAGCTCAATTGGACAGGGTTACTACGAGCAGTACTTC.